This note documents a single T cell receptor (beta chain) sequence. Trimming cost V 7 bases and J 1 base, with 10 bases left between them. Germline-derived CDR1 and CDR2 are SNHLY and FYNNEI. The CDR3 is 13 amino acids. Stated treatment: around 19 received Ad26.COV2.S at low or high dose, single or two shots; 5 received placebo; per-sample allocation not given. The study sampled participants on day 63 after the first vaccine or placebo injection. The data derive from a study of Ad26.COV2.S vaccination and SARS-CoV-2 variants. The assay was immunoSEQ multiplex PCR, and TCRdb's table has in-frame clones only and misses some. In the table there are around 450,000 clones, roughly 90% of which are singletons.

The chain is built from TRBV2 and TRBJ1-1; tentative D call: TRBD1 (5 bases). The sample was peripheral blood, taken in a trial of Ad26.COV2.S vaccine versus placebo. This clonotype was obtained from a person aged 18-65 years who received the Ad26.COV2.S COVID-19 vaccine or a placebo. This CDR3 is CASTRERNTEAFF. The CDR3 bases are TGTGCCAGCACCAGGGAGCGGAACACTGAAGCTTTCTTT.